The 14 T cell receptor beta chains below come from one sample, sequenced in a study of CD8+ T cells in alopecia areata. A panel of CD4, CD8alpha, NKG2D, NKG2ACE and other markers served to sort pooled cutaneous lymph node cells. In each case, RNA was isolated and then reverse transcribed into cDNA as the sequencing template. Sequencing was performed with immunoSEQ multiplex PCR; in TCRdb, only in-frame clones are kept and a portion is missing. There are roughly 260,000 clones in the sample, none observed a single time. Input material: CD4+ T cells sorted from a lymph node. The receptor source for this set is a C3H/HeJ mouse with alopecia areata. MHC haplotype here: H2-k.

Regarding this clone: Mouse names are used for the genes. The observed sequence ends 4 residues before the CDR3 terminus, with the missing tail filled in from the germline J gene. The V call is TRBV1, the J call TRBJ2-2, with a possible D match to TRBD1 (5 bases). Germline CDR1 and CDR2: NSQYPW and LRSPGD (reference sequence). The CDR3 runs 14 residues. Trimming removed 4 bases from V and 3 bases from J, with 9 bases in between. The CDR3 sequence: CTCSGREHTGQLYF. The CDR3 bases that were read are TGCACCTGCAGTGGCAGGGAACACACCGGG.

Remarks on this clone: Gene labels here are mouse ones. The read terminates 3 residues ahead of where the CDR3 ends, so the germline J gene completes it. V and J are TRBV16 and TRBJ1-6, with a possible D match to TRBD1 (6 bases). TRBJ1-6 is flagged as an ORF with uncertain function. V dropped 1 base and J dropped 0 bases, with 10 bases sitting between them. The CDR3 sequence is 17 residues long. Germline CDR1 and CDR2: SGHSA and FRNQAP. This chain's CDR3 is CASSLVGQNSYNSPLYF. The DNA read from the CDR3 is TGTGCAAGCAGCTTAGTGGGACAAAATTCCTATAATTCGCCC.

About this clone itself: Mouse germline and gene names are used. Coverage ceases 4 residues before the CDR3 finishes, and the germline J gene fills in the end. The sample contains more than one DNA sequence encoding this CDR3. The rearrangement uses TRBV13-1 and TRBJ2-3; D is ambiguous. The germline gives CDR1 NSHNY, CDR2 SYGAGN. There are 13 residues in the CDR3. Partial CDR3 DNA: TGTGCCAGCAGTGGTTGGGTGGGAGAA. This gives the protein CASSGWVGE. The full CDR3 sequence reads CASSGWVGETLYF.

This clone was counted a few times. Gene names are mouse gene names. The read terminates 4 residues ahead of where the CDR3 ends, so the germline J gene completes it. The rearrangement joins TRBV13-1 to TRBJ1-1; 12 positions match TRBD1. The CDR3 has 16 residues. Trimming cost V 3 bases and J 1 base; bases outside gene matches: 4. Germline values: CDR1 NSHNY, CDR2 SYGAGN. CDR3 sequence: CASSGGQGARNTEVFF. The sequenced part of the CDR3 DNA is TGTGCCAGCAGTGGGGGACAGGGGGCGCGGAACACA.

This clone turned up a few times. Gene names denote mouse genes. With the read ending 3 residues before the CDR3 end, the germline J gene is used to fill in that end. The chain employs TRBV13-1 and TRBJ1-6; 7 nucleotides align to TRBD1. TRBJ1-6 carries the ORF label, with uncertain function. The CDR3 is 14 amino acids. Germline CDR1 NSHNY, CDR2 SYGAGN. V lost 0 bases to trimming and J lost 11 bases; unmatched junction nucleotides: 5. This CDR3 reads CASSDGTGHPPLYF. The CDR3 bases that were read are TGTGCCAGCAGTGATGGGACAGGACACCCGCCC.

This clone was recorded a few times. The gene names here belong to mouse. The read stops 4 residues short of the end of the CDR3; the missing end is completed from the germline J gene. The chain couples TRBV5 to TRBJ2-1; D may be TRBD1 (5 bases). The CDR3 is 14 residues long. Germline values: CDR1 LGHNA, CDR2 YNLKQL (reference sequence). The V end was cut by 4 bases, the J end by 1 base, with 8 bases between. The sequenced part of the CDR3 DNA is TGTGCCAGCAGCCTCGGACAAAACTATGCT. Its protein is CASSLGQNYA. The complete CDR3 reads CASSLGQNYAEQFF.

This clone was observed a few times. The listed genes are named as in mouse. The read ends 4 residues before the CDR3 terminus; that terminus is restored from the germline J gene. V usage is TRBV1 and J usage is TRBJ2-5; 8 nucleotides match TRBD1. Trimming removed 2 bases from V and 3 bases from J; junction bases left unmatched: 4. Looked up from germline, CDR1 is NSQYPW and CDR2 is LRSPGD (reference sequence). The CDR3 runs to 15 residues. The CDR3 protein is CTCSALRDRQDTQYF. CDR3 bases read: TGCACCTGCAGTGCACTCCGGGACAGGCAAGAC.

This clone came up many times. Gene names are the mouse ones. Partial CDR3 DNA: TGTGCTAGCAGTAGACCGGTGGGACAGGGGTCGGGAAACACCGGG. It specifies CASSRPVGQGSGNTG. The full CDR3 reads CASSRPVGQGSGNTGQLYF. The chain joins TRBV17 to TRBJ2-2; 10 bases fit TRBD1. The CDR3 is cut off 4 residues early in the read; its end comes from the germline J gene. CDR1 is MNHDT, CDR2 YYDKIL, per germline. The ends lost 2 bases at V and 1 base at J; junction bases unmatched: 10. This CDR3 is 19 amino acids long. Full variable domain (remainder filled in from reference TRBV17 and TRBJ2-2): DTTVKQNPRYKLARVGKPVNLICSQTMNHDTMYWYQKKPNQAPKLLLFYYDKILNREADTFEKFQSSRPNNSFCSLYIGSAGLEYSAMYLCASSRPVGQGSGNTGQLYFGEGSKLTVL.

In its sample, this clone was seen many times. Gene names and germline match the mouse. The read ends 4 residues before the CDR3 terminus; that terminus is restored from the germline J gene. The chain carries TRBV17 and TRBJ2-2; D perhaps matches TRBD1 (6 bases). The ends were cut back, 3 bases at V and 2 bases at J, with 10 bases in the middle. The V gene's germline CDR1 is MNHDT and CDR2 YYDKIL. This CDR3 is 15 amino acids long. Partial CDR3 DNA: TGTGCTAGCAGTAGTCAGGGGCCCAACACCGGG. Protein: CASSSQGPNTG. The whole CDR3 protein is CASSSQGPNTGQLYF.

Note on this clone: Any gene name here is a mouse gene name. The observed sequence ends 4 residues before the CDR3 terminus, with the missing tail filled in from the germline J gene. The same CDR3 arises from other DNA sequences in this sample as well. V and J are TRBV14 and TRBJ2-5; 10 bases line up with TRBD1. Germline V gene data show CDR1 as SGHDT and CDR2 as FRDEAV. This CDR3 contains 14 residues. Here the CDR3 reads CASSPGTGVDTQYF. The covered CDR3 bases are TGTGCCAGCAGTCCCGGGACAGGGGTAGAC. The variable domain in full, completed from reference TRBV14 and TRBJ2-5, reads EAGVTQSPRYAVLQEGQAVSFWCDPISGHDTLYWYQQPRDQGPQLLVYFRDEAVIDNSQLPSDRFSAVRPKGTNSTLKIQSAKQGDTATYLCASSPGTGVDTQYFGPGTRLLVL.

Notes on this clone: The gene symbols are mouse symbols. The read halts 4 residues ahead of the CDR3 end, with the missing end drawn from the germline J gene. The rearrangement links TRBV14 to TRBJ1-2; no clear D gene. The CDR3 consists of 10 residues. Germline CDR1 SGHDT, CDR2 FRDEAV. CDR3 DNA, as far as it was read: TGTGCCAGCAGTTTAGCC. Translated, it gives CASSLA. The CDR3 as a whole reads CASSLADYTF.

A few counts support this clone. Genes and germline come from the mouse. The sequenced fragment ends 4 residues before the CDR3 boundary, so the rest is inferred from the germline J gene. Different DNA sequences within this sample yield the same CDR3. The rearrangement links TRBV13-2 to TRBJ2-7; D unresolved. The CDR3 extends over 13 amino acids. V was pared by 2 bases and J by 0 bases, with 6 bases between. Germline V gene data show CDR1 as NNHNN and CDR2 as SYGAGS (reference sequence). The CDR3 here is CASGDAGSYEQYF. Incomplete CDR3 DNA: TGTGCCAGCGGTGACGCAGGCTCCTAT.

This clone has just a few counts. Gene names are the mouse ones. The CDR3 is cut off 4 residues early in the read; its end comes from the germline J gene. This chain uses TRBV1 with TRBJ1-1; possibly TRBD1 for D (5 bases). CDR3 length: 13 residues. The germline CDR1 and CDR2 sequences are NSQYPW and LRSPGD (reference sequence). Partial CDR3 DNA: TGCACCTGCAGTGCAGATCCACAGGAA. Translation gives CTCSADPQE. The whole CDR3 is CTCSADPQEEVFF.

This clone appeared a few times. These gene names are mouse names. Read coverage stops 4 residues before the CDR3 terminus; the germline J gene supplies the remainder. V is TRBV19 and J is TRBJ2-7, with a tentative D call TRBD2 (6 bases). CDR1 and CDR2 from the germline V gene are FNHDT and SITEND (reference sequence). The CDR3 has 12 amino acids. CDR3 bases read: TGTGCCAGAATCCCGTGGGGGTAT. This translates into CARIPWGY. The whole CDR3 reads CARIPWGYEQYF. Together with reference TRBV19 and TRBJ2-7, the CDR3 gives the full variable domain: GGIITQTPKFLIGQEGQKLTLKCQQNFNHDTMYWYRQDSGKGLRLIYYSITENDLQKGDLSEGYDASREKKSSFSLTVTSAQKNEMAVFLCARIPWGYEQYFGPGTRLTVL.